This T cell receptor (beta chain) emerged from a study of blood T cell repertoires in COVID-19. About the research overall: Samples of COVID-19 (acute and convalescent) were obtained from the United States, Italy and Spain. In each case, the material was cDNA or gDNA derived from T cells, B-cell-depleted T cells, or PBMCs.

Profiled with immunoSEQ multiplex PCR; TCRdb holds only in-frame clones, not every one. The sample holds 200,000 to 250,000 clones; roughly four fifths are singletons and the top ten take 4% to 5%. Germline V gene sequence: CDR1 ENHRY, CDR2 SYGVKD. Deletions cut 0 bases from V and 2 bases from J, with 10 bases between. CDR3 length: 16 amino acids. The chain carries TRBV10-3 and TRBJ2-2; no firm D call. Sequences were obtained from peripheral blood. The sequence derives from a woman between 65 and 79 years old with acute or convalescent COVID-19. The CDR3 DNA sequence: TGTGCCATCAGTGAGTCGAACAGACCCAACACCGGGGAGCTGTTTTTT. It is translated as CAISESNRPNTGELFF.